These 21 T cell receptor beta chains share one sample of origin, sequenced in a study of cytotoxic CD8 clonotypes in ibrutinib-treated CLL (dated by TCRdb to the early 2020s). To prepare the library, the immunoSEQ multiplex PCR assay was applied. Not all clones reach the TCRdb copy of this immuneACCESS table, which keeps in-frame sequences only. Checked studies attribute under half of the gap to unresolved V genes and leave the rest unexplained. The sample table records about 200,000 clones; 75% to 85% of these occur just once. The top ten clones comprise about 10% of the sample. The time point label corresponds to: approximately eleven months on ibrutinib. The sample here was PBMCs, taken after 12 months of ibrutinib treatment. These TCRs come from a human donor with chronic lymphocytic leukemia.

V is TRBV5-1 and J is TRBJ1-2, with TRBD1 identical over 8 bases. V was pared by 4 bases and J by 1 base, with 6 bases of the junction left unmatched. Germline V gene data show CDR1 as SGHRS and CDR2 as YFSETQ. This CDR3 is built from 15 residues. This chain's CDR3 is CASSPGGQGNYGYTF. The CDR3 coding sequence is TGCGCCAGCAGCCCGGGTGGACAGGGTAACTATGGCTACACCTTC.

This clone was detected only once. J is TRBJ1-2 and V is TRBV2; no reliable D call. The germline V gene has CDR1 SNHLY and CDR2 FYNNEI. The CDR3 is made up of 12 amino acids. The germline V and J ends were trimmed by 6 bases and 5 bases, with 10 bases remaining between them. The CDR3 sequence: CASRRVGYGYTF. DNA of the CDR3: TGTGCCAGCAGAAGGGTGGGGTATGGCTACACCTTC. The whole variable domain, filled in from reference TRBV2 and TRBJ1-2, reads EPEVTQTPSHQVTQMGQEVILRCVPISNHLYFYWYRQILGQKVEFLVSFYNNEISEKSEIFDDQFSVERPDGSNFTLKIRSTKLEDSAMYFCASRRVGYGYTFGSGTRLTVV.

This sequence joins TRBV27 and TRBJ1-2; 9 bases agree with TRBD1. Germline CDR1 MNHEY, CDR2 SMNVEV (reference sequence). V was clipped by 3 bases and J by 4 bases; unmatched bases: 12. CDR3 length equals 17 residues. Here the CDR3 reads CASSFLNSGTGTYGYTF. DNA for the CDR3: TGTGCCAGCAGTTTCCTCAATTCCGGGACAGGGACCTATGGCTACACCTTC.

V is TRBV27 and J is TRBJ2-2; D is unclear. V gave up 0 bases and J gave up 4 bases, with 9 bases separating them. The CDR3 consists of 15 residues. CDR1 is MNHEY and CDR2 is SMNVEV in the germline V gene (reference sequence). The CDR3 here is CASSLSSFPTGELFF. In DNA form, the CDR3 reads TGTGCCAGCAGTTTATCGAGCTTCCCCACCGGGGAGCTGTTTTTT.

The chain employs TRBV4-2 and TRBJ2-1; D unresolved. The CDR3 length is 12 residues. V was pared by 1 base and J by 6 bases, with 4 bases between. The germline CDR1 and CDR2 sequences are LGHNA and YNFKEQ. Here the CDR3 DNA reads TGTGCCAGCAGCCAAGTGATCAATGAGCAGTTCTTC. This encodes CASSQVINEQFF.

The genes are TRBV5-8 and TRBJ2-3; D not certain. V gave up 6 bases and J gave up 2 bases, with 13 bases separating them. Looked up from germline, CDR1 is SGHTS and CDR2 is YDEGEE. The length of the CDR3 is 14 residues. CDR3 bases: TGTGCCAGCACCCGGCTTCTGCACACAGATACGCAGTATTTT. It translates to CASTRLLHTDTQYF.

A single count supports this clone. The chain uses TRBV5-6 and TRBJ2-6; D unresolved. V was shortened by 4 bases and J by 4 bases, with 12 bases between the two germline ends. The CDR3 has 15 residues. Germline V gene sequence: CDR1 SGHDT, CDR2 YYEEEE. The CDR3: CASSMPRSGANVLTF. For the CDR3, the DNA is TGTGCCAGCAGCATGCCTCGTTCCGGGGCCAACGTCCTGACTTTC.

The chain carries TRBV14 and TRBJ2-7; D is uncertain. Trimming took 4 bases from V and 3 from J, leaving 7 bases between them. The CDR3 sequence is 12 residues long. Germline lookup yields CDR1 SGHDN and CDR2 FVKESK. Here the CDR3 DNA reads TGTGCCAGCAGCCCTGGGTTCTACGAGCAGTACTTC. This encodes CASSPGFYEQYF.

This rearrangement joins TRBV4-2 to TRBJ1-5; 10 positions agree with TRBD1. The CDR3 extends over 15 amino acids. Germline loops: CDR1 LGHNA, CDR2 YNFKEQ. V shed 3 bases, J shed 3 bases, and the junction held 2 bases outside the gene matches. The CDR3 spells CASSQGQGPNQPQHF. In DNA, the CDR3 is TGTGCCAGCAGCCAGGGACAGGGGCCCAATCAGCCCCAGCATTTT.

This chain joins TRBV5-8 and TRBJ1-4, with D perhaps TRBD1 (6 bases). CDR3 length: 15 amino acids. Trimming shortened V by 1 base and J by 7 bases, and 14 bases separated the two germline ends. Germline CDR1 SGHTS, CDR2 YDEGEE. The CDR3 loop is CASSLSTGAGEKLFF. The CDR3 DNA sequence: TGTGCCAGCAGCTTGAGTACGGGGGCAGGTGAAAAACTGTTTTTT.

This clone was seen repeatedly, ten times or more. The chain recombines TRBV25-1 with TRBJ2-7, with TRBD1 identical over 8 bases. Germline V CDR1 and CDR2: MGHDK, SYGVNS. The CDR3 loop spans 15 amino acids. The J segment lost 3 bases and the V segment lost 8 bases, leaving 12 bases of the junction unmatched. The CDR3 coding sequence is TGTGCCAGCGGGGGAAAGGACAGGGTCGGCTACGAGCAGTACTTC. It translates to CASGGKDRVGYEQYF.

The chain is built from TRBV5-1 and TRBJ1-2; D not resolved. The CDR3 contains 15 residues. Trimming shortened V by 0 bases and J by 5 bases, and 14 bases separated the two germline ends. Germline CDR1 is SGHRS and CDR2 is YFSETQ. CDR3 residues: CASSLAWQLGYGYTF. DNA for the CDR3: TGCGCCAGCAGCTTGGCCTGGCAATTGGGATATGGCTACACCTTC.

This chain connects TRBV27 to TRBJ1-2; 9 bases agree with TRBD1. V was pared by 3 bases and J by 4 bases, with 3 bases of the junction left unmatched. Per germline, CDR1 MNHEY and CDR2 SMNVEV (reference sequence). CDR3 size: 14 residues. DNA for the CDR3: TGTGCCAGCAGTTTCGGGACAGGGCTCTATGGCTACACCTTC. Translated: CASSFGTGLYGYTF.

The chain employs TRBV18 and TRBJ1-2, with a weak D call TRBD1 (6 bases). The CDR3 is made up of 15 amino acids. The ends were cut back, 3 bases at V and 1 base at J, with 12 bases in the middle. Germline loops: CDR1 KGHSH, CDR2 LQKENI. The CDR3 nucleotides read TGTGCCAGCTCACCCCTACAGGGCCTTAACTATGGCTACACCTTC. This translates into CASSPLQGLNYGYTF. The full variable domain, rest sourced from reference TRBV18 and TRBJ1-2, is NAGVMQNPRHLVRRRGQEARLRCSPMKGHSHVYWYRQLPEEGLKFMVYLQKENIIDESGMPKERFSAEFPKEGPSILRIQQVVRGDSAAYFCASSPLQGLNYGYTFGSGTRLTVV.

This chain connects TRBV9 to TRBJ1-4; unclear D gene. With 0 bases removed from V and 6 bases from J, the gap between germline ends came to 12 bases. The CDR3 contains 15 residues. The germline gives CDR1 SGDLS, CDR2 YYNGEE. The CDR3 protein is CASSVGGGTDEKLFF. The DNA for the CDR3 is TGTGCCAGCAGCGTAGGCGGTGGAACAGATGAAAAACTGTTTTTT. Looking up the rest from reference TRBV9 and TRBJ1-4 gives the full variable domain: DSGVTQTPKHLITATGQRVTLRCSPRSGDLSVYWYQQSLDQGLQFLIQYYNGEERAKGNILERFSAQQFPDLHSELNLSSLELGDSALYFCASSVGGGTDEKLFFGSGTQLSVL.

This chain joins TRBV4-1 and TRBJ1-5; the D gene is possibly TRBD1 (5 bases). This CDR3 is built from 15 residues. Germline CDR1 is MGHRA and CDR2 is YSYEKL. Trimming removed 1 base from V and 6 bases from J, with 13 bases in between. In DNA form, the CDR3 reads TGCGCCAGCAGCCAAGTGCCAGGGTGGGCTCAGCCCCAGCATTTT. It translates to CASSQVPGWAQPQHF.

A remark on this clone: The junction departs from the called germline gene at one end, perhaps through a read error. The genes are TRBV28 and TRBJ2-7; tentative D call: TRBD1 (5 bases). The CDR3 covers 16 residues. The V gene's germline CDR1 is MDHEN and CDR2 SYDVKM. CDR3 nucleotides: TGTGCCAGCAGTCCCCACGCCGTAGGACACTCCCACGAGCAGTACTTC. This gives the protein CASSPHAVGHSHEQYF.

This sequence joins TRBV18 and TRBJ2-7; the D gene is possibly TRBD2 (5 bases). V lost 2 bases, J lost 5 bases, and 13 bases lay in between. The CDR3 is 14 residues long. CDR1 and CDR2 from the germline V gene are KGHSH and LQKENI. In nucleotides, the CDR3 is TGTGCCAGCTCACCAGGCCTACGGACTGACGAGCAGTACTTC. This encodes CASSPGLRTDEQYF.

The chain combines TRBV7-9 with TRBJ2-1; D uncertain. The CDR3 contains 15 residues. CDR1 SEHNR and CDR2 FQNEAQ come from the germline V gene (reference sequence). V lost 7 bases and J lost 0, with 13 bases in between. CDR3 in amino acids: CASTQAASSYNEQFF. CDR3 coding DNA: TGTGCCAGCACCCAGGCGGCCAGCTCCTACAATGAGCAGTTCTTC. Full variable domain (outside the CDR3, taken from reference TRBV7-9 and TRBJ2-1): DTGVSQNPRHKITKRGQNVTFRCDPISEHNRLYWYRQTLGQGPEFLTYFQNEAQLEKSRLLSDRFSAERPKGSFSTLEIQRTEQGDSAMYLCASTQAASSYNEQFFGPGTRLTVL.

This chain links TRBV30 with TRBJ2-7; unclear D gene. The CDR3 is 14 residues long. Germline-derived CDR1 and CDR2 are GTSNPN and SVGIG (reference sequence). V lost 2 bases to trimming and J lost 6 bases, with 17 bases between them. CDR3 loop: CAWSLSKVGIEQYF. For the CDR3, the DNA is TGTGCCTGGAGTCTTAGCAAGGTCGGTATCGAGCAGTACTTC.

V and J are TRBV12-5 and TRBJ1-5; D perhaps matches TRBD1 (5 bases). There are 16 residues in the CDR3. Germline CDR1 reads LGHNT; CDR2 reads FRNRAP. V lost 0 bases and J 0 bases, leaving 9 bases between the germline ends. The CDR3 protein is CASGLVDTYSNQPQHF. The CDR3 DNA reads TGTGCTAGTGGTTTGGTGGACACTTATAGCAATCAGCCCCAGCATTTT.